These 28 T cell receptor beta chains were all obtained from the same sample, sequenced in a study of CD8 T cells in Susac syndrome. RNA amounts of 0.5 to 1 ug underwent reverse transcription with random hexamers. TCRdb re-called the immunoSEQ multiplex PCR reads through MiXCR, storing one row per CDR3 protein. The repertoire holds roughly 190,000 distinct CDR3 sequences, with about 91% as singletons. The material sequenced was CD4+ T cells from PBMCs. The receptors come from a human donor with Susac syndrome.

The chain is built from TRBV19 and TRBJ2-5, with 9 bases lining up with TRBD2. Germline V gene data show CDR1 as LNHDA and CDR2 as SQIVND (reference sequence). Germline trimming cut 6 bases from V and 5 bases from J; bases unmatched to any gene: 4. The CDR3 runs to 13 residues. The CDR3 reads CASRLAGTETQYF. The CDR3 bases are TGTGCCAGTAGGCTAGCGGGAACCGAGACCCAGTACTTC. Looking up the rest from reference TRBV19 and TRBJ2-5 gives the full variable domain: DGGITQSPKYLFRKEGQNVTLSCEQNLNHDAMYWYRQDPGQGLRLIYYSQIVNDFQKGDIAEGYSVSREKKESFPLTVTSAQKNPTAFYLCASRLAGTETQYFGPGTRLLVL.

This chain joins TRBV20-1 and TRBJ2-4; 8 bases match TRBD1. This CDR3 comprises 15 residues. V was pared by 5 bases and J by 8 bases, with 14 bases of the junction left unmatched. Germline CDR1 and CDR2: DFQATT and SNEGSKA (reference sequence). The CDR3 DNA sequence: TGCAGTGCTCCTGACCTCGGACAGGGCGAACACATTCAGTACTTC. Its translation is CSAPDLGQGEHIQYF.

The CDR3 loop is CATSRESTGELFF. CDR3 nucleotide sequence: TGTGCCACCAGCAGAGAATCCACCGGGGAGCTGTTTTTT. The V and J genes are TRBV15 and TRBJ2-2; D call uncertain. Trimming pared 0 bases from V and 4 bases from J, leaving 3 bases between. Germline V gene sequence: CDR1 LNHNV, CDR2 YYDKDF (reference sequence). The length of the CDR3 is 13 residues.

The chain links TRBV29-1 to TRBJ2-2; D gene unclear. The CDR3 loop spans 13 amino acids. The germline gives CDR1 SQVTM, CDR2 ANQGSEA. V was pared by 6 bases and J by 6 bases, with 14 bases between. The chain's CDR3 is CSVNKIVAGELFF. The CDR3 DNA reads TGCAGCGTGAACAAGATAGTGGCCGGGGAGCTGTTTTTT.

The J gene is TRBJ2-7, the V gene TRBV20-1; 9 positions agree with TRBD1. There are 14 residues in the CDR3. The germline V gene has CDR1 DFQATT and CDR2 SNEGSKA (reference sequence). The V segment lost 6 bases and the J segment 3 bases; nucleotides outside the gene matches: 9. The CDR3 loop reads CSAELGQGIYEQYF. As DNA, the CDR3 is TGCAGTGCAGAGCTGGGACAGGGAATCTACGAGCAGTACTTC.

The V call is TRBV5-1, the J call TRBJ1-3; the D gene is possibly TRBD1 (5 bases). This CDR3 has 15 residues. The germline V gene encodes CDR1 SGHRS and CDR2 YFSETQ. Trimming left V 0 bases short and J 0 bases short, with 7 bases between. CDR3 sequence: CASSLGDGSGNTIYF. DNA of the CDR3: TGCGCCAGCAGCTTGGGGGACGGCTCTGGAAACACCATATATTTT.

This chain uses TRBV27 with TRBJ2-1, with TRBD2 matching over 13 bases. The J segment lost 4 bases and the V segment lost 1 base, leaving 10 bases of the junction unmatched. This CDR3 is 19 amino acids long. Germline CDR1 reads MNHEY; CDR2 reads SMNVEV (reference sequence). CDR3 DNA: TGTGCCAGCAGTTTATTGATGACTAGCGGGGGGTCACGATACAATGAGCAGTTCTTC. As protein: CASSLLMTSGGSRYNEQFF.

V usage is TRBV5-1 and J usage is TRBJ1-2; D gene unclear. From germline, CDR1 is SGHRS and CDR2 YFSETQ. V lost 0 bases to trimming and J lost 2 bases, with 11 bases between them. The CDR3 contains 15 residues. CDR3 sequence (DNA): TGCGCCAGCAGCTTGGCTTGGAGGCCGAACTATGGCTACACCTTC. Translation gives CASSLAWRPNYGYTF.

This clonotype was detected once. V is TRBV7-3 and J is TRBJ1-5, with D perhaps matching TRBD1 (5 bases). The V gene's germline CDR1 is SGHTA and CDR2 FQGTGA. V was pared by 5 bases and J by 6 bases, with 11 bases between. The length of the CDR3 is 13 residues. The CDR3 sequence is CASSPGVFQPQHF. The DNA of the CDR3 is TGTGCCAGCAGCCCGGGGGTTTTTCAGCCCCAGCATTTT.

The chain employs TRBV20-1 and TRBJ1-1; 10 positions agree with TRBD1. Trimming removed 6 bases from V and 4 bases from J; junction bases left unmatched: 11. CDR1 DFQATT and CDR2 SNEGSKA come from the germline V gene (reference sequence). The CDR3 runs to 15 residues. CDR3 residues: CSAMTRDRGFTEAFF. CDR3 in DNA: TGCAGTGCAATGACCCGGGACAGGGGTTTCACTGAAGCTTTCTTT.

V usage is TRBV11-1 and J usage is TRBJ2-1, with 10 nucleotides matching TRBD2. Germline V gene lookup returns CDR1 SGHAT and CDR2 FQDESV (reference sequence). The CDR3 loop spans 17 amino acids. After removal of 5 bases from V and 6 bases from J, the junction contained 13 bases not matched to a gene. CDR3 nucleotide sequence: TGTGCCAGCAGCGTCACGGTCGGACTAGCGGCGATCAATGAGCAGTTCTTC. Its protein product is CASSVTVGLAAINEQFF.

The chain links TRBV3-1 to TRBJ1-1, with 8 bases matching TRBD1. Germline V gene data show CDR1 as LGHDT and CDR2 as YNNKEL (reference sequence). V trimming: 4 bases; J trimming: 1 base; junction bases outside the gene matches: 5. This CDR3 contains 15 residues. The CDR3: CASSRRQGKNTEAFF. The CDR3 nucleotides are TGTGCCAGCAGCCGAAGACAGGGGAAGAACACTGAAGCTTTCTTT.

This clonotype was seen only once. V and J are TRBV18 and TRBJ2-7, with D hard to call. Trimming shortened V by 3 bases and J by 2 bases, and 11 bases separated the two germline ends. This CDR3 comprises 14 residues. Germline lookup yields CDR1 KGHSH and CDR2 LQKENI. CDR3 residues: CASSPASSTYEQYF. CDR3 sequence (DNA): TGTGCCAGCTCACCGGCGTCTAGTACCTACGAGCAGTACTTC.

Written as DNA, the CDR3 is TGTGCCAGCAGCGCGGGAGGAGCACCAGATACGCAGTATTTT. This codes for CASSAGGAPDTQYF. This chain connects TRBV6-4 to TRBJ2-3; TRBD2 matches 8 bases. With 6 bases clipped from V and 4 bases from J, the junction kept 6 bases outside the gene matches. The CDR3 length is 14 residues. Germline CDR1 and CDR2: MRHNA and SNTAGT.

The chain has TRBV27 and TRBJ1-2; tentatively, D is TRBD1 (5 bases). Trimming took 4 bases from V and 4 from J, leaving 13 bases between them. The CDR3 runs 14 residues. Germline-derived CDR1 and CDR2 are MNHEY and SMNVEV (reference sequence). Here the CDR3 reads CASSSYQGRYGYTF. CDR3 in DNA: TGTGCCAGCAGTTCTTACCAGGGCCGCTATGGCTACACCTTC.

The V and J genes are TRBV19 and TRBJ1-4; the match to TRBD1 covers 7 bases. Germline V gene data show CDR1 as LNHDA and CDR2 as SQIVND (reference sequence). CDR3 length: 14 amino acids. V lost 3 bases, J lost 8 bases, and 6 bases stayed unmatched. CDR3 DNA sequence: TGTGCCAGTAGTATGGAGGGGGCTTGGGAAAAACTGTTTTTT. Its translation is CASSMEGAWEKLFF.

This chain connects TRBV13 to TRBJ1-1; D gene uncertain. Between the trimmed V and J ends, which lost 1 base and 8 bases, there was a span of 11 bases. Germline V gives CDR1 PRHDT, CDR2 FYEKMQ (reference sequence). The length of the CDR3 is 13 residues. CDR3 protein: CASSLAPGSEAFF. The DNA for the CDR3 is TGTGCCAGCAGCTTAGCACCAGGATCCGAAGCTTTCTTT.

This chain links TRBV5-1 with TRBJ2-2; the D gene is possibly TRBD2 (6 bases). Per the germline V gene, CDR1 is SGHRS and CDR2 is YFSETQ. The CDR3 contains 15 residues. Trimming shortened V by 4 bases and J by 4 bases, and 14 bases separated the two germline ends. In DNA form, the CDR3 reads TGCGCCAGCAGCCCCCTGGGGGAGGTCACCGGGGAGCTGTTTTTT. Amino acids: CASSPLGEVTGELFF.

This sequence joins TRBV6-1 and TRBJ1-2, with 8 nucleotides matching TRBD1. Looked up from germline, CDR1 is MNHNS and CDR2 is SASEGT. V shed 6 bases, J shed 8 bases, and the junction held 8 bases outside the gene matches. The CDR3 sequence is 13 residues long. The CDR3 here is CASRMTGDGGYTF. In nucleotides, the CDR3 is TGTGCCAGCAGGATGACAGGGGACGGGGGCTACACCTTC.

The V gene is TRBV7-8, the J gene TRBJ2-2; a weak D match, TRBD2 (5 bases). The germline V gene has CDR1 SGHVS and CDR2 FQNEAQ. Trimming pared 3 bases from V and 0 bases from J, leaving 14 bases between. The CDR3 has 17 residues. CDR3 sequence: CASSFLRGSTNTGELFF. The CDR3 coding sequence is TGTGCCAGCAGCTTCCTCCGGGGATCGACGAACACCGGGGAGCTGTTTTTT.

This clonotype was recorded once. CDR3 sequence reads: CASSVASGSPYNEQFF. CDR3 sequence (DNA): TGTGCCAGCAGTGTTGCTAGCGGGAGCCCGTACAATGAGCAGTTCTTC. V gene TRBV12-3 or TRBV12-4 combines with J gene TRBJ2-1, with TRBD2 identical over 10 bases. This CDR3 has 16 residues. With 5 bases clipped from V and 4 bases from J, the junction kept 8 bases outside the gene matches.

The rearrangement joins TRBV10-3 to TRBJ2-1; TRBD2 is a possible D gene (6 bases). CDR3 length: 12 residues. Germline V gives CDR1 ENHRY, CDR2 SYGVKD. With 9 bases removed from V and 6 bases from J, the gap between germline ends came to 12 bases. CDR3 sequence: CAISDYANEQFF. The CDR3 DNA sequence: TGTGCCATTTCGGACTACGCCAATGAGCAGTTCTTC.

DNA for the CDR3: TGTGCCAGCAGCGCCCAGCCGAGCAATGAGCAGTTCTTC. It yields the protein CASSAQPSNEQFF. The genes are TRBV9 and TRBJ2-1; no firm D call. Trimming removed 3 bases from V and 6 bases from J, with 10 bases in between. The CDR3 runs 13 residues. The germline V gene encodes CDR1 SGDLS and CDR2 YYNGEE.

In this sample, this clonotype turned up once. This chain joins TRBV18 and TRBJ2-7; 8 bases fit TRBD1. The CDR3 totals 12 residues. V lost 6 bases and J lost 5; bases outside the gene matches: 3. The germline CDR1 and CDR2 sequences are KGHSH and LQKENI. CDR3 bases: TGTGCCAGCTCTCGGGACAGGAACGAGCAGTACTTC. The encoded protein is CASSRDRNEQYF. Using reference TRBV18 and TRBJ2-7 for the parts outside the CDR3, the full variable domain is NAGVMQNPRHLVRRRGQEARLRCSPMKGHSHVYWYRQLPEEGLKFMVYLQKENIIDESGMPKERFSAEFPKEGPSILRIQQVVRGDSAAYFCASSRDRNEQYFGPGTRLTVT.

The CDR3 DNA sequence: TGCAGTGCTAGGGGGACAGGGGATAATGAAAAACTGTTTTTT. Amino acids: CSARGTGDNEKLFF. This chain joins TRBV20-1 and TRBJ1-4, with 10 nucleotides matching TRBD1. CDR1 is DFQATT, CDR2 SNEGSKA, per germline (reference sequence). The CDR3 is made up of 14 amino acids. V lost 3 bases to trimming and J lost 4 bases; unmatched junction nucleotides: 2.

The chain links TRBV20-1 to TRBJ2-3; 8 nucleotides match TRBD2. CDR1 is DFQATT and CDR2 is SNEGSKA in the germline V gene (reference sequence). The CDR3 totals 13 residues. The V gene end was trimmed by 6 bases and the J gene end by 3 bases; junction bases not matched to a gene: 5. The CDR3 loop reads CSALSGRTDTQYF. CDR3 coding DNA: TGCAGTGCCTTAAGCGGGAGAACAGATACGCAGTATTTT.

The chain couples TRBV29-1 to TRBJ2-6, with D uncertain. Germline V CDR1 and CDR2: SQVTM, ANQGSEA. This CDR3 has 13 amino acids. Trimming shortened V by 5 bases and J by 0 bases, and 5 bases separated the two germline ends. The CDR3, as DNA: TGCAGCGTTTATTCCTCTGGGGCCAACGTCCTGACTTTC. Amino acids: CSVYSSGANVLTF.

This clonotype was detected only once. This chain joins TRBV14 and TRBJ2-7, with D uncertain. Germline V lookup: CDR1 SGHDN, CDR2 FVKESK. The CDR3 covers 18 residues. Trimming pared 1 base from V and 2 bases from J, leaving 21 bases between. CDR3 amino acids: CASSQGFSFGMAPYEQYF. The CDR3 bases are TGTGCCAGCAGCCAAGGCTTCTCTTTTGGTATGGCTCCCTACGAGCAGTACTTC.